This TCR beta chain was retrieved from a study of a mutant IDH1 vaccine in newly diagnosed glioma. TCRdb keeps only in-frame clones here, not all; method: immunoSEQ multiplex PCR. The top ten clones hold around 6.5% of a sample with more than 50,000 clones, under 90% of them seen once. Only a few counts were recorded for this clone. Its antigen is still unknown. CDR1 is SEHNR and CDR2 is FQNEAQ in the germline V gene (reference sequence). V lost 7 bases and J 0 bases, leaving 16 bases between the germline ends. The CDR3 consists of 16 residues. The time point is: week 11, during vaccination. The content of each vaccine dose was 300 ug of mutant IDH1 20-mer peptide, and topical imiquimod accompanied it.

Sequencing was performed on PBMCs, taken from a glioma patient whose treatment included an IDH1 peptide vaccine. V is TRBV7-9 and J is TRBJ1-5; D remains unclear. The TCR sequence derives from a man aged 50-59 years with glioma. The CDR3 protein is CASTPLRVASNQPQHF. The CDR3 DNA follows: TGTGCCAGCACCCCCCTGCGGGTCGCTAGCAATCAGCCCCAGCATTTT.